These 8 T cell receptor beta chains were all obtained from the same sample, sequenced in a study of cytomegalovirus exposure and HLA in healthy donors. Both 60 Vbeta primers and 13 Jbeta primers went into the PCR. Clones were sequenced by immunoSEQ multiplex PCR, and TCRdb holds only the in-frame ones, with some missing. The sample includes fewer than 250,000 clones, 85% seen only once; the top ten take 1.3%. The sequenced sample consisted of PBMCs. These receptor sequences come from a human donor in good health.

This clone appeared a single time. The junction shows a germline mismatch at one end, possibly a read error. The chain uses TRBV7-7 and TRBJ2-3, with 10 positions matching TRBD2. Germline V gene data show CDR1 as SSHAT and CDR2 as FNYEAQ (reference sequence). CDR3 size: 15 residues. This CDR3 is CASSLLAGPTDTQYF. CDR3 DNA: TGTGCTAGCAGCTTACTAGCGGGACCCACAGATACGCAGTATTTT. The full variable domain, rest sourced from reference TRBV7-7 and TRBJ2-3, is GAGVSQSPRYKVTKRGQDVTLRCDPISSHATLYWYQQALGQGPEFLTYFNYEAQPDKSGLPSDRFSAERPEGSISTLTIQRTEQRDSAMYRCASSLLAGPTDTQYFGPGTRLTVL.

The chain is built from TRBV4-1 and TRBJ2-7, with D possibly being TRBD2 (6 bases). This CDR3 has 16 residues. Germline CDR1 MGHRA, CDR2 YSYEKL. Deletions cut 3 bases from V and 2 bases from J, with 17 bases between. The CDR3 DNA reads as TGCGCCAGCAGCCATACGGGGCGGGACTCCACCTACGAGCAGTACTTC. It translates to CASSHTGRDSTYEQYF.

The chain uses TRBV27 and TRBJ1-5, with 9 bases lining up with TRBD1. V shed 5 bases and J 0 bases; nucleotides not matched to a gene: 8. The germline gives CDR1 MNHEY, CDR2 SMNVEV (reference sequence). This CDR3 is built from 17 residues. CDR3 residues: CASSPGQGTNSNQPQHF. CDR3 coding DNA: TGTGCCAGCAGTCCCGGACAGGGGACCAATAGCAATCAGCCCCAGCATTTT.

This clone is a singleton in its sample. This chain connects TRBV2 to TRBJ2-5; perhaps TRBD2 as D (6 bases). The better agreement between TRBJ2-7 and the DNA end casts doubt on the J call. The CDR3 consists of 15 residues. Germline loops: CDR1 SNHLY, CDR2 FYNNEI. In nucleotides, the CDR3 is TGTGCCAGCAGTGCGGCGGGGCCCCTCCCTTACGAGCAGTACTTC. It codes for CASSAAGPLPYEQYF.

The genes are TRBV10-3 and TRBJ2-7; TRBD2 might be the D (5 bases). The CDR3 contains 13 residues. Between the trimmed V and J ends, which lost 9 bases and 0 bases, there was a span of 12 bases. Germline CDR1 and CDR2: ENHRY and SYGVKD. The DNA for the CDR3 is TGTGCCATTCGGACTGCTAGCTCCTACGAGCAGTACTTC. Translating it yields CAIRTASSYEQYF.

V and J are TRBV5-4 and TRBJ2-5; 10 bases agree with TRBD2. CDR3 size: 15 residues. V gave up 4 bases and J gave up 2 bases; unmatched junction bases: 5. The V gene's germline CDR1 is SGHNT and CDR2 YYREEE (reference sequence). Written as DNA, the CDR3 is TGTGCCAGCAGCAGCGGGACTAGCGCGCAAGAGACCCAGTACTTC. This sequence encodes CASSSGTSAQETQYF.

The chain carries TRBV2 and TRBJ1-4; D unclear. The germline CDR1 and CDR2 sequences are SNHLY and FYNNEI. The CDR3 contains 15 residues. Trimming removed 4 bases from V and 8 bases from J, with 17 bases in between. The CDR3 is CASSGTAKRGEKLFF. The CDR3 nucleotides read TGTGCCAGCAGTGGGACGGCCAAGAGAGGGGAAAAACTGTTTTTT.

V is TRBV7-9 and J is TRBJ1-4; D call uncertain. CDR1 and CDR2 from the germline V gene are SEHNR and FQNEAQ (reference sequence). The CDR3 covers 15 residues. V was pared by 3 bases and J by 0 bases, with 8 bases between. CDR3 bases: TGTGCCAGCAGCTTCTCCCTTGCAACTAATGAAAAACTGTTTTTT. Translation: CASSFSLATNEKLFF.